These T cell receptor beta chains were read from a single sample in a study of vaccination and CD4 T cells after COVID-19. TCRdb passed the PCR reads through MiXCR, listing each CDR3 protein once. Of 20,000 to 25,000 distinct CDR3 sequences in the sample, roughly two fifths were seen once. These receptors' antigens are unknown. The sample comprised CD4+ T cells from blood, cultured in vitro. The receptor source for this set is a human donor who had recovered from COVID-19. CDR3s include the opening cysteine and the closing phenylalanine or tryptophan. D genes are given only for firm matches. Size is omitted from some rows. Given values are once, few, many or a class for expanded clones.

TRBD2,medium-sized,TRBV2,TRBJ2-6,TGTGCCAGCACCCCCCAGTGGGGAGGGCGTGGGGCCAACGTCCTGACTTTC,CASTPQWGGRGANVLTF
TRBD1,-,TRBV12-3/TRBV12-4,TRBJ2-7,TGTGCCAGCAGTTTAAGCGACAGGGTTTCGGGCGAGCAGTACTTC,CASSLSDRVSGEQYF
-,-,TRBV4-1,TRBJ1-2,TGCGCCAGCAGCCAGGGCAGTATAGCCCTAAACTATGGCTACACCTTC,CASSQGSIALNYGYTF
-,-,TRBV19,TRBJ2-7,TGTGCCAGTAGTATTATCTTCTCGGGGGCCTACGAGCAGTACTTC,CASSIIFSGAYEQYF
-,few,TRBV6-5,TRBJ2-2,TGTGCCAGCAGTTACTCGATGTGGGACACCGGGGAGCTGTTTTTT,CASSYSMWDTGELFF
-,-,TRBV5-4,TRBJ2-7,TGTGCCAGCAGCCTGCTAAGGGGTTGGAGGTACGAGCAGTACTTC,CASSLLRGWRYEQYF
TRBD1,once,TRBV19,TRBJ2-5,TGTGCCAGTAGTAGGGACAGGACCCTAGAGACCCAGCACTTC,CASSRDRTLETQHF
-,-,TRBV28,TRBJ1-2,TGTGCCAGCAGTTTCACTGGCCATGGCTACACCTTC,CASSFTGHGYTF
-,-,TRBV7-9,TRBJ1-4,TGTGCCAGCAGCCGGGACCTTAGGAATGAAAAACTGTTTTTT,CASSRDLRNEKLFF
-,-,TRBV5-6,TRBJ2-5,TGTGCCAGCAGCTTGGTAATGGGAGGCGCGGAGACCCAGTACTTC,CASSLVMGGAETQYF
TRBD2,-,TRBV6-1,TRBJ2-5,TGTGCCAGCGGCCACCCCCTGGGGGGAGGGGAGACCCAGTACTTC,CASGHPLGGGETQYF